These T cell receptor beta chains were read from a single sample in a study of Tregs in tolerant kidney transplant recipients. Sequenced by immunoSEQ multiplex PCR; TCRdb stores in-frame clones only, minus some. Found here are about 64,000 clones, about 90% of them singletons; the top ten hold 3.8%. Specimen: CD4+ T cells from blood (PBMCs), collected 6 months after the transplant. The receptors derive from a human patient who received a combined kidney and bone marrow transplant. Part of the T cells may come from the graft donor. CDR3s include the opening cysteine and the closing phenylalanine or tryptophan. The order of the fields is D gene, J gene, V gene, clone size, CDR3 protein, CDR3 DNA. The D gene is left open where the match is weak. For some rows the clone size is stated as once, few or many, or as a class when expanded; others skip it.

d_call: TRBD2
j_call: TRBJ2-7
v_call: TRBV19
clone_size: once
cdr3_aa: CASSIGLAQEQYF
cdr3_nt: TGTGCCAGTAGTATTGGACTAGCTCAGGAGCAGTACTTC

d_call: TRBD1
j_call: TRBJ1-6
v_call: TRBV5-1
clone_size: -
cdr3_aa: CASSLAWTGDANSPLHF
cdr3_nt: TGCGCCAGCAGCTTGGCCTGGACAGGGGATGCTAATTCACCCCTCCACTTT

d_call: -
j_call: TRBJ1-1
v_call: TRBV4-1
clone_size: -
cdr3_aa: CASSQEGAGANTEAFF
cdr3_nt: TGCGCCAGCAGCCAAGAAGGTGCAGGGGCGAACACTGAAGCTTTCTTT

d_call: TRBD1
j_call: TRBJ2-7
v_call: TRBV4-1
clone_size: -
cdr3_aa: CASSQDSLGLGGTYEQYF
cdr3_nt: TGCGCCAGCAGCCAAGATTCGCTAGGTTTAGGGGGCACGTACGAGCAGTACTTC

d_call: -
j_call: TRBJ1-5
v_call: TRBV27
clone_size: -
cdr3_aa: CASSLFGQPQHF
cdr3_nt: TGTGCCAGCAGTTTATTTGGCCAGCCCCAGCATTTT

d_call: TRBD1
j_call: TRBJ1-2
v_call: TRBV4-3
clone_size: -
cdr3_aa: CASSQEQTGIGYTF
cdr3_nt: TGCGCCAGCAGCCAAGAACAGACAGGGATCGGCTACACCTTC

d_call: TRBD1
j_call: TRBJ2-7
v_call: TRBV7-9
clone_size: -
cdr3_aa: CASSVFTRGQYEQYF
cdr3_nt: TGTGCCAGCAGCGTCTTTACTAGGGGGCAGTACGAGCAGTACTTC

d_call: -
j_call: TRBJ1-2
v_call: TRBV27
clone_size: -
cdr3_aa: CASSFAGAYGYTF
cdr3_nt: TGTGCCAGCAGTTTTGCAGGGGCCTATGGCTACACCTTC

d_call: TRBD1
j_call: TRBJ2-7
v_call: TRBV5-1
clone_size: -
cdr3_aa: CASSLDATGVFGAEQYF
cdr3_nt: TGCGCCAGCAGCTTGGATGCGACAGGGGTGTTTGGGGCCGAGCAGTACTTC

d_call: TRBD1
j_call: TRBJ1-5
v_call: TRBV6-5
clone_size: -
cdr3_aa: CASRRDSNANQPQHF
cdr3_nt: TGTGCCAGCAGACGGGACAGCAACGCAAATCAGCCCCAGCATTTT

d_call: TRBD1
j_call: TRBJ2-7
v_call: TRBV5-4
clone_size: -
cdr3_aa: CASGRDREYEQYF
cdr3_nt: TGTGCCAGCGGCCGGGACAGGGAATACGAGCAGTACTTC

d_call: TRBD2
j_call: TRBJ2-2
v_call: TRBV7-9
clone_size: -
cdr3_aa: CASSLGSSGSAGELFF
cdr3_nt: TGTGCCAGCAGCTTAGGGTCTAGCGGGAGTGCCGGGGAGCTGTTTTTT

d_call: TRBD2
j_call: TRBJ2-1
v_call: TRBV2
clone_size: -
cdr3_aa: CASRTTSVYNEQFF
cdr3_nt: TGTGCCAGCAGAACGACTAGCGTCTACAATGAGCAGTTCTTC

d_call: TRBD1
j_call: TRBJ1-2
v_call: TRBV2
clone_size: -
cdr3_aa: CASSDRTGSYGYTF
cdr3_nt: TGTGCCAGCAGTGACAGGACAGGATCGTATGGCTACACCTTC

d_call: TRBD1
j_call: TRBJ1-2
v_call: TRBV29-1
clone_size: -
cdr3_aa: CSVGLSGGAQGGYTF
cdr3_nt: TGCAGCGTTGGCCTCTCAGGGGGCGCCCAGGGTGGCTACACCTTC

d_call: -
j_call: TRBJ1-5
v_call: TRBV18
clone_size: -
cdr3_aa: CASSPAGNQPQHF
cdr3_nt: TGTGCCAGCTCACCAGCAGGTAATCAGCCCCAGCATTTT

d_call: -
j_call: TRBJ1-6
v_call: TRBV21-1
clone_size: -
cdr3_aa: CASSKRPGEFSPLHF
cdr3_nt: TGTGCCAGCAGCAAGCGGCCAGGGGAGTTCTCCCCCCTCCACTTT

d_call: TRBD1
j_call: TRBJ1-6
v_call: TRBV2
clone_size: once
cdr3_aa: CASSELTGGGKPLHF
cdr3_nt: TGTGCCAGCAGTGAATTGACAGGGGGGGGGAAACCCCTCCACTTT

d_call: -
j_call: TRBJ2-1
v_call: TRBV18
clone_size: -
cdr3_aa: CASSPTTGYNEQFF
cdr3_nt: TGTGCCAGCTCGCCGACGACAGGCTACAATGAGCAGTTCTTC

d_call: -
j_call: TRBJ1-1
v_call: TRBV5-3
clone_size: -
cdr3_aa: CLVGGTEAFF
cdr3_nt: TGTTTGGTAGGGGGCACTGAAGCTTTCTTT

d_call: -
j_call: TRBJ2-6
v_call: TRBV27
clone_size: once
cdr3_aa: CASGGHNSGANVLTF
cdr3_nt: TGTGCCAGCGGGGGACACAATTCTGGGGCCAACGTCCTGACTTTC

d_call: -
j_call: TRBJ1-5
v_call: TRBV28
clone_size: -
cdr3_aa: CASSFRGSNQPQHF
cdr3_nt: TGTGCCAGCAGTTTTAGAGGGAGCAATCAGCCCCAGCATTTT

d_call: TRBD1
j_call: TRBJ1-5
v_call: TRBV28
clone_size: -
cdr3_aa: CASSFLQGGYSNQPQHF
cdr3_nt: TGTGCCAGCAGTTTCCTCCAGGGGGGATATAGCAATCAGCCCCAGCATTTT

d_call: TRBD1
j_call: TRBJ2-1
v_call: TRBV7-9
clone_size: once
cdr3_aa: CASSRPGTGYNEQFF
cdr3_nt: TGTGCCAGCAGCCGCCCGGGGACAGGGTACAATGAGCAGTTCTTC

d_call: TRBD2
j_call: TRBJ2-1
v_call: TRBV7-2
clone_size: -
cdr3_aa: CASSFGGGYNEQFF
cdr3_nt: TGTGCCAGCAGCTTTGGCGGGGGTTACAATGAGCAGTTCTTC